The entry below describes one T cell receptor beta chain. Antigen specificity is unknown. The PCR used 60 Vbeta and 13 Jbeta primers. Source study methods: The authors later counted approximately 80 million unique TCR beta chains, roughly 10 million of them shared. The data were produced by immunoSEQ multiplex PCR, yet TCRdb's version contains in-frame clones alone and is incomplete. The DNA was the basis for D and trimming; V, J and clone size are from that table. The sample holds over 100,000 clones, more than 75% seen once. This entry comes from a study of cytomegalovirus exposure and HLA in healthy donors. In the study overall: A previous analysis identified 100 million to 120 million unique TCR beta sequences derived from about 180 million T cells. General study results and limits: Later analysis indicated greater clonal expansion among HLA-associated TCR beta chains than among equally common other chains. In a later analysis, TCR beta V- and J-gene trimming showed a link to a missense DCLRE1C variant.

V gave up 2 bases and J gave up 2 bases, with 7 bases separating them. Germline V lookup: CDR1 SNHLY, CDR2 FYNNEI. CDR3 size: 14 residues. This clonotype originated in a male donor in good health and CMV-seronegative. Sequenced sample: PBMCs. The chain is built from TRBV2 and TRBJ1-3; TRBD1 might be the D (5 bases). The CDR3 reads CASSEQGAGNTIYF. The CDR3 bases are TGTGCCAGCAGTGAACAGGGTGCTGGAAACACCATATATTTT.